Sequencing of this T cell receptor beta chain was carried out in a study of shared clonotypes between healthy human individuals. Study as a whole: Donors consisted of two women and a few men between 18 and 49.

This clone was found once. Its antigen remains unknown. The sample holds other DNA sequences that translate to the same CDR3. The study's findings and limits: Among the subsets, naive ones generally showed larger estimated richness than memory ones.

The CDR3 has 13 residues. With 2 bases removed from V and 0 bases from J, the gap between germline ends came to 7 bases. Germline values: CDR1 SQVTM, CDR2 ANQGSEA. The method was immunoSEQ multiplex PCR; TCRdb's version includes in-frame clones alone and lacks a portion of them. The data hold about 2.4 million clones, with just over 90% observed a single time. The chain combines TRBV29-1 with TRBJ1-1; unclear D gene. The source of this sequence is a man younger than 35 in good health. Sequenced sample: naive CD4+ T cells sorted from blood. Subset defined: CD45RA+ positively selected. The CDR3 loop reads CSVEKRLNTEAFF. The DNA of the CDR3 is TGCAGCGTTGAAAAACGGCTGAACACTGAAGCTTTCTTT.